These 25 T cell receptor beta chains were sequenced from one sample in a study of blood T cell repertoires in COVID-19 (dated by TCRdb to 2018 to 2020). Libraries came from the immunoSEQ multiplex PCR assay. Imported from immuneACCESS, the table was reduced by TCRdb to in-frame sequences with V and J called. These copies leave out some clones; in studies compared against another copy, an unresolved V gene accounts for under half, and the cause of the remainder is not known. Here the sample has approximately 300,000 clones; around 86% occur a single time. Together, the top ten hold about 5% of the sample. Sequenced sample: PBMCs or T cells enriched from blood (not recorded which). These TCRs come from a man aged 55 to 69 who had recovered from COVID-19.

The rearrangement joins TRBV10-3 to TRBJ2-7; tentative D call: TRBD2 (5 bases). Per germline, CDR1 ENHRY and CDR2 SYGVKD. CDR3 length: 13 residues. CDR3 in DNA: TGTGCGACCGGGGAATTACTAGGCCACGAGCAGTACTTC. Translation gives CATGELLGHEQYF.

As DNA, the CDR3 is TGCGCCAGCAGAATGGGACAGGGGATCTCTGATACGCAGTATTTT. Amino acids: CASRMGQGISDTQYF. V usage is TRBV10-1 and J usage is TRBJ2-3; 10 nucleotides agree with TRBD1. Losses at the gene ends were 6 bases for V and 6 bases for J; bases not matched to a gene: 9. This CDR3 is built from 15 residues. CDR1 and CDR2 (germline): WNHNN, SYGVQD (reference sequence).

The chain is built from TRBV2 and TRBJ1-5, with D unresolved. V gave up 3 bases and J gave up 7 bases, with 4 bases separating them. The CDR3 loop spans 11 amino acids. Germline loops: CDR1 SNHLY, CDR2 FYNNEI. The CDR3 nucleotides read TGTGCCAGCAGTGACGGGCAGCCCCAGCATTTT. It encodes CASSDGQPQHF.

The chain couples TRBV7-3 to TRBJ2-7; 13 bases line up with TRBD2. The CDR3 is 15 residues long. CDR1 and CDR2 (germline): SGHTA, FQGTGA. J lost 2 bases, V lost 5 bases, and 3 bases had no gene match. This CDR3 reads CASSTGLAGPYEQYF. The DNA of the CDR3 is TGTGCCAGCAGCACGGGACTAGCGGGACCCTACGAGCAGTACTTC.

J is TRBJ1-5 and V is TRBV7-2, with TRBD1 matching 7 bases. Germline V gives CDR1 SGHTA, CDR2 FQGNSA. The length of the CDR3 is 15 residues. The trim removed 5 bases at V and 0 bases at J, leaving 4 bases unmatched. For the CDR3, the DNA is TGTGCCAGCAGCCAGGGGGTTCATAGCAATCAGCCCCAGCATTTT. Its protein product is CASSQGVHSNQPQHF.

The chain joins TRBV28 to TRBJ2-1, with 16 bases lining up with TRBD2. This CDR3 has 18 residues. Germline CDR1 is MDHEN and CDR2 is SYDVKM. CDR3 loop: CAVLTGTSGRVVFNEQFF. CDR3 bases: TGTGCTGTATTGACCGGGACTAGCGGGAGGGTGGTCTTCAATGAGCAGTTCTTC.

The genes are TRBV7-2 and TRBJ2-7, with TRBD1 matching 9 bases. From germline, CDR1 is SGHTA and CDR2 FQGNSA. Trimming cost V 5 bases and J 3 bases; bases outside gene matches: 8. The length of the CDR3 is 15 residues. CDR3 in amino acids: CASSQTGTGYYEQYF. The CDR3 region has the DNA TGTGCCAGCAGCCAGACCGGGACAGGGTACTACGAGCAGTACTTC.

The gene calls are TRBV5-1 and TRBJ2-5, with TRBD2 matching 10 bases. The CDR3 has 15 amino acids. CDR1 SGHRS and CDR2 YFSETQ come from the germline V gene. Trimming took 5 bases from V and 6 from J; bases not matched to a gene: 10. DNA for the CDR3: TGCGCCAGCAGTCTTCTTAGCGGGAGGAGTCAGACCCAGTACTTC. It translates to CASSLLSGRSQTQYF.

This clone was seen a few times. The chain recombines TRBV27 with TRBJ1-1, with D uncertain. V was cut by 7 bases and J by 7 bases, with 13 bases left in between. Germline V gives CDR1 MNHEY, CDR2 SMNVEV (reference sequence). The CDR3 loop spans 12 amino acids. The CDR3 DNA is TGTGCCAGCATCAGCCTCGCGGATGAAGCTTTCTTT. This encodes CASISLADEAFF.

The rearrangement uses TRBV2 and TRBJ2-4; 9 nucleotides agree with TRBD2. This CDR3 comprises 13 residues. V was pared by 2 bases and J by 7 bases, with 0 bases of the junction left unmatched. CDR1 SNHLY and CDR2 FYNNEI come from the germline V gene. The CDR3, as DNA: TGTGCCAGCAGTGAACTAGCGGGGAACATTCAGTACTTC. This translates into CASSELAGNIQYF.

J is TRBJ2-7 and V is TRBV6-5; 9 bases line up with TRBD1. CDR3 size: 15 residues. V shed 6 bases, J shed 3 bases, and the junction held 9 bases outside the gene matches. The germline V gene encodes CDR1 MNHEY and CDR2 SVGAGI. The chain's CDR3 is CASRGDRAKDYEQYF. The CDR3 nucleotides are TGTGCCAGCAGGGGGGACAGGGCCAAGGACTACGAGCAGTACTTC.

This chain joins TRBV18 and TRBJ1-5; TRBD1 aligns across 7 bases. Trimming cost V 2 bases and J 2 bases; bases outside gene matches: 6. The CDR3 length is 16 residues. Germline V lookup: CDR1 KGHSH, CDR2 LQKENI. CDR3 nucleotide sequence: TGTGCCAGCTCACCATCAGGGGGATGGGGCAATCAGCCCCAGCATTTT. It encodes CASSPSGGWGNQPQHF. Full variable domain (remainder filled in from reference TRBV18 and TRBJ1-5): NAGVMQNPRHLVRRRGQEARLRCSPMKGHSHVYWYRQLPEEGLKFMVYLQKENIIDESGMPKERFSAEFPKEGPSILRIQQVVRGDSAAYFCASSPSGGWGNQPQHFGDGTRLSIL.

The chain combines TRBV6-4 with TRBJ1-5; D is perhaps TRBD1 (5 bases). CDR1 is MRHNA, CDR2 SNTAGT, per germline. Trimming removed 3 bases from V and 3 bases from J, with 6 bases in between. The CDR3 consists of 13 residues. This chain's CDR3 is CASSEGPNQPQHF. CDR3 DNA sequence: TGTGCCAGCAGTGAGGGGCCCAATCAGCCCCAGCATTTT.

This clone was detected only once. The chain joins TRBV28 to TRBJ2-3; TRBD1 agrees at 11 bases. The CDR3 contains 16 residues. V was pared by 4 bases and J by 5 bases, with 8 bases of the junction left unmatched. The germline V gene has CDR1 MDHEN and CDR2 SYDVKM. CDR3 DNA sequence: TGTGCCAGCAGTTCCCCCGGACAGGGGGCGTTAGATACGCAGTATTTT. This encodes CASSSPGQGALDTQYF.

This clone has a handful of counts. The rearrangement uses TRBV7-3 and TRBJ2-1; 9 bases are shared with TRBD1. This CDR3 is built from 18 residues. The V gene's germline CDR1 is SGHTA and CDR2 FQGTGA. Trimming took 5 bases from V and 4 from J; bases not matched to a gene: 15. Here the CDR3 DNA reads TGTGCCAGCAGCCTCCAACGGGACAGGGAAGGGAAATACAATGAGCAGTTCTTC. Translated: CASSLQRDREGKYNEQFF. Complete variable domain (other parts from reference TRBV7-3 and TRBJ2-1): GAGVSQTPSNKVTEKGKYVELRCDPISGHTALYWYRQSLGQGPEFLIYFQGTGAADDSGLPNDRFFAVRPEGSVSTLKIQRTERGDSAVYLCASSLQRDREGKYNEQFFGPGTRLTVL.

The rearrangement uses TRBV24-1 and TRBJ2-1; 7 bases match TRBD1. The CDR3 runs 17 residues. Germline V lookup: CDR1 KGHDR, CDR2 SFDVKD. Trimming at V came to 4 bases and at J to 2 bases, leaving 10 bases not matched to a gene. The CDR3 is CATSDPGQDDPYNEQFF. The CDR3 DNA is TGTGCCACCAGTGACCCTGGACAGGATGACCCCTACAATGAGCAGTTCTTC.

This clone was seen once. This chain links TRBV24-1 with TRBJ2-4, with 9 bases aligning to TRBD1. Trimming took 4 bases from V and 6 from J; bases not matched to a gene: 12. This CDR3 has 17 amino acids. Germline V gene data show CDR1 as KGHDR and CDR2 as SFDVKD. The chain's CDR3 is CATSDHKPGTGPNIQYF. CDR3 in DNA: TGTGCCACCAGTGACCACAAACCCGGGACAGGGCCAAACATTCAGTACTTC.

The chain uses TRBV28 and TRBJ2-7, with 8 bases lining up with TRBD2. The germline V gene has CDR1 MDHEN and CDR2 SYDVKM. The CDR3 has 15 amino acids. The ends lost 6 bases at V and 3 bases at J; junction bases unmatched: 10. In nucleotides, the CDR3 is TGTGCCAGCAGCCCAGCCGGGGGGGCAAACTACGAGCAGTACTTC. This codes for CASSPAGGANYEQYF.

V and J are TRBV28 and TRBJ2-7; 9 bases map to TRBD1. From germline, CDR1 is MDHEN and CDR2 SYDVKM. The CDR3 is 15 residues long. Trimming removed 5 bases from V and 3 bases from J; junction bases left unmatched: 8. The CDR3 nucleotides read TGTGCCAGCAGTACTCACGGGACAGGGAGCTACGAGCAGTACTTC. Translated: CASSTHGTGSYEQYF.

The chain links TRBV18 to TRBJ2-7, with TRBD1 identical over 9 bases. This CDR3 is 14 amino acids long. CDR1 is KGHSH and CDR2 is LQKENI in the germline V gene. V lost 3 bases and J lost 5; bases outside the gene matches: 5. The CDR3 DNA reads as TGTGCCAGCTCACCGGGACAGGGTAGCGACGAGCAGTACTTC. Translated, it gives CASSPGQGSDEQYF.

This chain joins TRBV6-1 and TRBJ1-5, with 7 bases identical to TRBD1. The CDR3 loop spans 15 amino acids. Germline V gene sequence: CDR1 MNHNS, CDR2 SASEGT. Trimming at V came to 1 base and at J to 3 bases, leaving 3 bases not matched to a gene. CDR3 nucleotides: TGTGCCAGCAGTGAAGACAGGGGCTACAATCAGCCCCAGCATTTT. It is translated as CASSEDRGYNQPQHF.

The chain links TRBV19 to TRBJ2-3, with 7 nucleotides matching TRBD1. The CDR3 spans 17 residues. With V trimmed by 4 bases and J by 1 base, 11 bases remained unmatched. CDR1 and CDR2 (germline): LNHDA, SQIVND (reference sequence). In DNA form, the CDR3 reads TGTGCCAGTAGTACCCGGGACAGCGGTCGAGGCACAGATACGCAGTATTTT. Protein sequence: CASSTRDSGRGTDTQYF. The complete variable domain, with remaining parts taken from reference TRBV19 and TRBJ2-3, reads DGGITQSPKYLFRKEGQNVTLSCEQNLNHDAMYWYRQDPGQGLRLIYYSQIVNDFQKGDIAEGYSVSREKKESFPLTVTSAQKNPTAFYLCASSTRDSGRGTDTQYFGPGTRLTVL.

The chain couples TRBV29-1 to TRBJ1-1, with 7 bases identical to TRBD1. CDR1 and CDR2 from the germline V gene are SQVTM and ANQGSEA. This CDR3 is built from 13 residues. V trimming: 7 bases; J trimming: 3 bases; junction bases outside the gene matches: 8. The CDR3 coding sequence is TGCAGCGCGACAGGGAAGAGGGACACTGAAGCTTTCTTT. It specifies CSATGKRDTEAFF.

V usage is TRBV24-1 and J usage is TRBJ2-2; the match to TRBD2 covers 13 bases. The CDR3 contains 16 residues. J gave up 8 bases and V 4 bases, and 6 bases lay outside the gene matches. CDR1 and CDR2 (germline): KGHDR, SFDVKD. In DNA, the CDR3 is TGTGCCACCAGTGAAACTAGCGGGAGGGTTGCGGGGGAGCTGTTTTTT. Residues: CATSETSGRVAGELFF.

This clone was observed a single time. This CDR3 is CAISERQGAGNEQFF. CDR3 DNA: TGTGCCATCAGTGAAAGGCAGGGGGCTGGAAATGAGCAGTTCTTC. The chain links TRBV10-3 to TRBJ2-1; TRBD1 agrees at 8 bases. Germline assignment: CDR1 ENHRY and CDR2 SYGVKD. The CDR3 is 15 amino acids. J gave up 7 bases and V 3 bases, and 8 bases lay outside the gene matches.